The rows below give T cell receptor beta chains drawn from one sample of a study of blood T cells in healthy people across ages. MiXCR, run by TCRdb on the 5' RACE reads, gives a single entry per CDR3 protein. The table shows 1.5 million to 2 million distinct CDR3 sequences, with 28% occurring only once. Sequencing was carried out using blood. The receptors derive from a woman under 40 in good health. CDR3s include the opening cysteine and the closing phenylalanine or tryptophan. D genes are given only for firm matches. Clone size is shown for a subset of rows, as once, few, many or a class of expanded clone.

J: TRBJ2-3; D: -; V: TRBV27; size: -; length: 15; DNA: TGTGCCAGCAGTTGGGGGCTAGCGGCCCCAAATACGCAGTATTTT; CDR3: CASSWGLAAPNTQYF
J: TRBJ2-3; D: -; V: TRBV4-3; size: many; length: 13; DNA: TGCGCCAGCAGCCAAGAAGGGGAGGATACGCAGTATTTT; CDR3: CASSQEGEDTQYF
J: TRBJ2-7; D: TRBD2; V: TRBV7-2; size: -; length: 19; DNA: TGTGCCAGCAGCTTTATCGCACTAGCGGGAGTCCCCTCCTACAATGAGCAGTACTTC; CDR3: CASSFIALAGVPSYNEQYF
J: TRBJ2-6; D: -; V: TRBV7-2; size: few; length: 16; DNA: TGTGCCAGCAGCCCTATCCGCGGCTCTGGGGCCAACGTCCGGACTTTC; CDR3: CASSPIRGSGANVRTF
J: TRBJ2-3; D: -; V: TRBV9; size: once; length: 15; DNA: TGTGCCAGCAGCGCCTTTGGCGGTGAGGTTGGTACGCAGTATTTT; CDR3: CASSAFGGEVGTQYF
J: TRBJ2-1; D: -; V: TRBV20-1; size: few; length: 13; DNA: TGCAGCCCATTAGACTCCTCCTACAATGAGCGGTTCTTC; CDR3: CSPLDSSYNERFF
J: TRBJ2-3; D: -; V: TRBV20-1; size: -; length: 13; DNA: TGCAGTGCAATACAGACTGGCACAGATACGCAGTATTTT; CDR3: CSAIQTGTDTQYF
J: TRBJ2-7; D: -; V: TRBV7-2; size: few; length: 15; DNA: TGTGCCAACAGCCCTTTCACAGCTAACATATACGAGCAGTACTTC; CDR3: CANSPFTANIYEQYF
J: TRBJ1-2; D: -; V: TRBV12-3/TRBV12-4; size: few; length: 13; DNA: TGTGCCAGCAGGGGGACAACGGCTTATGGCTACACCTTC; CDR3: CASRGTTAYGYTF
J: TRBJ2-4; D: -; V: TRBV10-1; size: -; length: 16; DNA: TGCGCCAGCAGTGAGTCGTTGCAGGGAGGCAAAAACATTCAGTACTTC; CDR3: CASSESLQGGKNIQYF
J: TRBJ1-1; D: -; V: TRBV29-1; size: few; length: 16; DNA: TGCAGCTCCCAACATCTGGGGGGACCTATGAACACTGAAGCTTTCTTT; CDR3: CSSQHLGGPMNTEAFF
J: TRBJ2-1; D: TRBD2; V: TRBV9; size: -; length: 16; DNA: TGTGCCAGCAGCGCCACCGGGACTAGTCCCTACAATGGGCAGTTCTTC; CDR3: CASSATGTSPYNGQFF
J: TRBJ2-1; D: TRBD2; V: TRBV12-3/TRBV12-4; size: -; length: 17; DNA: TGTGCCAGCAGTTTTAGGGCTAGCGGGAGGCCCAGCAATGAGCAGTTCTTC; CDR3: CASSFRASGRPSNEQFF
J: TRBJ2-3; D: -; V: TRBV7-3; size: few; length: 14; DNA: TGTGCCAGCAGTCCTGATGCCTACACAGATACGCAGTATTTT; CDR3: CASSPDAYTDTQYF
J: TRBJ1-1; D: -; V: TRBV18; size: few; length: 15; DNA: TGTGCCAGCTCAAGGGAGAACTACATGAACACTGAAGCTTTCTTT; CDR3: CASSRENYMNTEAFF
J: TRBJ2-7; D: -; V: TRBV3-1; size: -; length: 15; DNA: TGTGCCAGCAGCCAAGAGGCGGGGCCGGTCTACGAGCAGTACTTC; CDR3: CASSQEAGPVYEQYF
J: TRBJ1-5; D: -; V: TRBV20-1; size: -; length: 15; DNA: TGCAGTGCTAGCCCTGGGGGGGACAGCAATCAGCCCCAGCATTTT; CDR3: CSASPGGDSNQPQHF
J: TRBJ2-1; D: -; V: TRBV20-1; size: many; length: 15; DNA: TGCAGTGCTAGAGATGGGGGGCGCACATACAATGAGCAGTTCTTC; CDR3: CSARDGGRTYNEQFF
J: TRBJ1-5; D: TRBD1; V: TRBV2; size: -; length: 15; DNA: TGTGCCAGCATAAAGGGGGCACTGAGCAATCAGCCCCAGCATTTT; CDR3: CASIKGALSNQPQHF
J: TRBJ2-5; D: TRBD2; V: TRBV9; size: few; length: 15; DNA: TGTGCCAGCAGCGCGATGCTAGCGGGCCAAGAGACCCAGTACTTC; CDR3: CASSAMLAGQETQYF
J: TRBJ2-1; D: TRBD2; V: TRBV7-9; size: many; length: 13; DNA: TGTGCCAGCAGCCCCATAGCGGGTATTGAGCAGTTCTTC; CDR3: CASSPIAGIEQFF
J: TRBJ2-2; D: -; V: TRBV15; size: -; length: 14; DNA: TGTGCCACCAGCAGAGTCAGCAAGCCCGGGGAGCTGTTTTTT; CDR3: CATSRVSKPGELFF
J: TRBJ2-7; D: TRBD1; V: TRBV25-1; size: -; length: 16; DNA: TGTGCCAGCAGTGAGAGTGAAGGACAGGGGAATACCGAGCAGTACTTC; CDR3: CASSESEGQGNTEQYF
J: TRBJ1-3; D: -; V: TRBV10-3; size: -; length: 16; DNA: TGTGCCATCAGTGAGTCTTACGGAAACTCTGGAAACACCATATATTTT; CDR3: CAISESYGNSGNTIYF
J: TRBJ2-7; D: -; V: TRBV6-1; size: many; length: 12; DNA: TGTGCCAGCAAGAATATGGGCTACGAGCAGTACTTC; CDR3: CASKNMGYEQYF
J: TRBJ2-3; D: TRBD1; V: TRBV4-3; size: -; length: 17; DNA: TGCGCCAGCAGCCAAGAATGGGACAGGGTTGGCACAGATACGCAGTATTTT; CDR3: CASSQEWDRVGTDTQYF
J: TRBJ2-3; D: -; V: TRBV5-5; size: -; length: 16; DNA: TGTGCCAGCAGCTTGTGGGCTATGACTAGCACAGATACGCAGTATTTT; CDR3: CASSLWAMTSTDTQYF
J: TRBJ2-3; D: -; V: TRBV20-1; size: -; length: 13; DNA: TGCAGTGCTAAAGGAATTACCACAGATACGCAGTATTTT; CDR3: CSAKGITTDTQYF
J: TRBJ1-6; D: -; V: TRBV6-6; size: once; length: 13; DNA: TGTGCCAGCAGTTACGCCCCAGGGTCACCCCTCCACTTT; CDR3: CASSYAPGSPLHF
J: TRBJ2-4; D: TRBD1; V: TRBV4-1; size: -; length: 17; DNA: TGCACCAGCAGCCTTTCCATTCGACAGGGGGCCAAAAACATTCAGTACTTC; CDR3: CTSSLSIRQGAKNIQYF
J: TRBJ1-3; D: TRBD1; V: TRBV4-3; size: -; length: 17; DNA: TGCGCCAGCAGCCAAGCGACAGGGGGAACCTCTGGAAACACCATATATTTT; CDR3: CASSQATGGTSGNTIYF
J: TRBJ1-1; D: -; V: TRBV24-1; size: few; length: 14; DNA: TGTGCCACCCATGCGCGTGGGTGGAACACTGAAGCTTTCTTT; CDR3: CATHARGWNTEAFF
J: TRBJ2-1; D: -; V: TRBV2; size: few; length: 13; DNA: TGTGCCAGCAGGAGGGCCGGCTACAATGAGCAGTTCTTC; CDR3: CASRRAGYNEQFF
J: TRBJ2-5; D: TRBD2; V: TRBV5-1; size: many; length: 17; DNA: TGCGCCAGCAGCCGCCAAGCGGCTAGCGGGAGATTAGAGACCCAGTACTTC; CDR3: CASSRQAASGRLETQYF